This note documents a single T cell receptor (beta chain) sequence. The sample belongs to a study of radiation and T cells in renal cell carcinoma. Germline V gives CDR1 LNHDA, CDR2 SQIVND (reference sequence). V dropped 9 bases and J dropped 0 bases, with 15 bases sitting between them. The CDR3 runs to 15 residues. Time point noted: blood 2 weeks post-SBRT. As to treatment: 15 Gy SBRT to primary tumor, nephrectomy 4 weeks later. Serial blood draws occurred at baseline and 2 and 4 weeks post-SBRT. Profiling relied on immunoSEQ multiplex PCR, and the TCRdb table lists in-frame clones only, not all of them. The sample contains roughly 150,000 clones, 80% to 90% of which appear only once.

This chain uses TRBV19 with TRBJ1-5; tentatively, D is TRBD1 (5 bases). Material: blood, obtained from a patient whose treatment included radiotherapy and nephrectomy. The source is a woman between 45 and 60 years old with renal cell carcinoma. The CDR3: CASKTVAYSNQPQHF. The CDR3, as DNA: TGTGCCAGCAAGACAGTCGCATATAGCAATCAGCCCCAGCATTTT.